This entry concerns a single T cell receptor beta chain. Its binding antigen is unknown. The record has no base qualities; no much larger clone is one base away. From cysteine to phenylalanine, the CDR3 is 13 amino acids long. The retained sequence is limited to the CDR3, 39 bases, with the frame set at the first base. The germline V gene (reference sequence) yields GTSNPN for CDR1 and SVGIG for CDR2. V and J are truncated by 7 bases and 3 bases respectively, leaving an intervening sequence of 15 bases. These data come from a study of technical replicates of blood from a handful of donors (dated 2017 in TCRdb). Receptors were amplified or captured by the immunoSEQ multiplex PCR assay. TCRdb limited this immuneACCESS table to in-frame rearrangements with V and J called. A share of clones is missing; checked studies link under half to unresolved V genes, and the rest is unexplained. The sample contains 84,000 or so clones, around 97% of them found a single time. The ten largest make up less than 0.2% of the sample.

The chain joins TRBV30 to TRBJ1-1; a tentative D call is TRBD1 (6 bases match). The TCR was taken from a human donor in good health. Sample: T cells isolated from PBMCs. CDR3 loop: CAFRGGSYTEAFF. The DNA reads as follows: TGTGCCTTCAGGGGCGGATCTTACACTGAAGCTTTCTTT.